Described below is a single T cell receptor (beta chain) sequence and its context. This CDR3 contains 14 residues. Per germline, CDR1 SGHKS and CDR2 YYEKEE (reference sequence). V shed 4 bases and J 5 bases; nucleotides not matched to a gene: 9. Under the authors' procedure: Estimation of nucleated cell counts was performed using reference gene primer amplification. Profiling relied on immunoSEQ multiplex PCR, and the TCRdb table lists in-frame clones only, not all of them. V and J calls and clone size are copied from that table; D and trimming were computed from the DNA. The profile covers some 350,000 clones, with around nine tenths appearing a single time and 3% taken by the ten largest. The sample belongs to a study of blood T cell repertoires in COVID-19. As for the study in general: Sites in the United States, Italy and Spain provided acute and convalescent COVID-19 samples. The analysed material was cDNA or gDNA that came from T cells, B-cell-depleted T cells, or PBMCs.

The V and J genes are TRBV5-5 and TRBJ2-7; the match to TRBD1 covers 7 bases. The sample taken for sequencing was peripheral blood. The clonotype was recovered from a human donor in a cohort sampled during active COVID-19. The CDR3 nucleotides read TGTGCCAGCAGCCTCGAGGGACAGAAGCACGAGCAGTACTTC. Translation gives CASSLEGQKHEQYF.